The T cell receptor (beta chain) described here comes from a study of blood T cell repertoires in COVID-19. Measured with immunoSEQ multiplex PCR; TCRdb has only the in-frame clones, and not every one. The sample includes approximately 270,000 clones, about 90% seen only once; the top ten take roughly 3.9%. CDR1 is SNHLY, CDR2 FYNNEI, per germline. The CDR3 sequence is 15 residues long. Trimming removed 7 bases from V and 4 bases from J; junction bases left unmatched: 7. The J gene is TRBJ2-5, the V gene TRBV2, with TRBD1 matching over 12 bases. This sequence originates from a woman in her 30s with acute COVID-19. Sequenced: PBMCs or T cells enriched from blood (not recorded which). The CDR3 DNA reads TGTGCCAGCATCAACAGGGGACAGGGGGCAGAGACCCAGTACTTC. Amino acids: CASINRGQGAETQYF. The complete variable domain, with remaining parts taken from reference TRBV2 and TRBJ2-5, reads EPEVTQTPSHQVTQMGQEVILRCVPISNHLYFYWYRQILGQKVEFLVSFYNNEISEKSEIFDDQFSVERPDGSNFTLKIRSTKLEDSAMYFCASINRGQGAETQYFGPGTRLLVL.